Sequencing of this TCR beta chain was carried out in a study of Graves' ophthalmopathy and Graves' hyperthyroidism. Looking at the study overall: Stable hyperthyroidism referred to disease that showed no ophthalmopathy within 18 months of follow-up. Notes on the study in general: Blood was where most expanded thyroid clonotypes above 0.001 frequency also turned up. In predicting ophthalmopathy progression, the model reached nearly 71% sensitivity and 72% to 80% specificity.

The CDR3 totals 15 residues. CDR1 and CDR2 from the germline V gene are SGHRS and YFSETQ. V lost 4 bases and J lost 0, with 8 bases in between. RNA transcripts yielded amplified TCR beta CDR3 regions. Second-round multiplex PCR came after first-round RT-PCR with HTBI primers. Each CDR3 protein is one row after TCRdb ran MiXCR on the multiplex PCR reads. The sample includes around 1.1 million distinct CDR3 sequences, about 35% of them seen just once. Eligible hyperthyroidism cases comprised new diagnoses of under 2 months' duration in individuals aged 18 to 65. This clonotype was seen repeatedly, ten times or more. Its cognate antigen is unknown.

The clonotype originates from an adult man with Graves' hyperthyroidism. The J gene is TRBJ2-6, the V gene TRBV5-1; the D is unclear. The specimen sequenced was peripheral blood or thyroid tissue (not recorded which). Written as DNA, the CDR3 is TGCGCCAGCAGCACTATGGGCTCTGGGGCCAACGTCCTGACTTTC. Translating gives CASSTMGSGANVLTF.